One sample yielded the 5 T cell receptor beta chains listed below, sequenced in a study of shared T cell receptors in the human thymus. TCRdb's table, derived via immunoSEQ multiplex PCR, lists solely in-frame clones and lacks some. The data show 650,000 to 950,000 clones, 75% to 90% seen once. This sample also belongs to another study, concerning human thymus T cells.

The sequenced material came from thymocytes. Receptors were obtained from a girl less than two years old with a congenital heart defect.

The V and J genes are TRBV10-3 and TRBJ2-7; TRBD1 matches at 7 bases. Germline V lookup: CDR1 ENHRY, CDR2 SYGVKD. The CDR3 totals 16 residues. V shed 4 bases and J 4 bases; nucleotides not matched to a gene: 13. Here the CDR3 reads CAISALTGMARYEQYF. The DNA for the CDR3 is TGTGCCATCAGTGCCTTGACAGGGATGGCGAGATACGAGCAGTACTTC.

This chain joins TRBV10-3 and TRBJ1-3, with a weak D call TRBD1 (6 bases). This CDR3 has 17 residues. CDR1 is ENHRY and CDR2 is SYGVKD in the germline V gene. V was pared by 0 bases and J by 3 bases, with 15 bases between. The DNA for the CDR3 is TGTGCCATCAGTGAGTCGGTTGACAGGCAGTTTGGAAACACCATATATTTT. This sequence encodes CAISESVDRQFGNTIYF.

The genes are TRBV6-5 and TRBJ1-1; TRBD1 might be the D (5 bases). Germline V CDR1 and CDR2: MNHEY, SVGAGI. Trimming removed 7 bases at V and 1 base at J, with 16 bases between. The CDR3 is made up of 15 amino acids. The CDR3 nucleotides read TGTGCCAGCACAAACCGGGGGATAGGGAACACTGAAGCTTTCTTT. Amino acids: CASTNRGIGNTEAFF.

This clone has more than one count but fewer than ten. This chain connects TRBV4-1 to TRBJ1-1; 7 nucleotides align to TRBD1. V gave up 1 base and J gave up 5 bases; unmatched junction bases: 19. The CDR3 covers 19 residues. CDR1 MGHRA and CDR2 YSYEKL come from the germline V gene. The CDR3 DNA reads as TGCGCCAGCAGCCAAGGAGAGCACCGCCGGCAGTCAGGGGGGACTGAAGCTTTCTTT. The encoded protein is CASSQGEHRRQSGGTEAFF.

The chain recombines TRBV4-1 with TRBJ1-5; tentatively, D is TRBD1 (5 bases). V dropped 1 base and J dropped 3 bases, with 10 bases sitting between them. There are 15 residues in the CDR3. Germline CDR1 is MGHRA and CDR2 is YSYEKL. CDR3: CASSQGSGDNQPQHF. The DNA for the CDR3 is TGCGCCAGCAGCCAAGGTTCGGGGGACAATCAGCCCCAGCATTTT.